The TCR beta chain described here comes from a study of cytomegalovirus exposure and HLA in healthy donors. Study conclusions and caveats: Being productive about 87% or about 30% of the time was typical of most TCR beta V segments in an earlier analysis. Analysis was carried out at a later point, and it linked a missense DCLRE1C variant to TCR beta V- and J-gene trimming. The classifier, whose performance was assessed in both the original and validation cohorts, reportedly diagnosed cytomegalovirus status with high specificity and sensitivity.

Looked up from germline, CDR1 is SNHLY and CDR2 is FYNNEI. V shed 1 base and J shed 4 bases, with 17 bases lying between them. CDR3 length: 16 residues. On this clone: As yet, its antigen is unknown.

The PCR contained 60 Vbeta and 13 Jbeta primers. TCRdb keeps only in-frame clones here, not all; method: immunoSEQ multiplex PCR. The table includes more than 110,000 clones, just over 70% detected once. The rearrangement links TRBV2 to TRBJ2-7; perhaps TRBD2 as D (7 bases). The sequence was collected from a woman in her 30s in good health and CMV-seronegative. The sequencing sample was made of PBMCs. The CDR3 reads CASSEGGTRGSYEQYF. CDR3 bases: TGTGCCAGCAGTGAAGGGGGGACACGCGGGAGTTACGAGCAGTACTTC.